These 28 T cell receptor beta chains share one sample of origin, sequenced in a study of OX40 agonist ivuxolimab in advanced cancers. The assay was immunoSEQ multiplex PCR, and TCRdb's table has in-frame clones only and misses some. The sample lists 55,000 to 80,000 clones, 87% occurring once. Material: CD4+ or CD8+ T cells sorted from blood, obtained in a trial of the OX40 agonist ivuxolimab. These receptors were taken from an adult with an advanced solid tumor such as melanoma, head and neck, liver or kidney cancer.

V is TRBV18 and J is TRBJ1-6; TRBD1 agrees at 7 bases. V trimming: 8 bases; J trimming: 7 bases; junction bases outside the gene matches: 5. This CDR3 is 13 amino acids long. Per the germline V gene, CDR1 is KGHSH and CDR2 is LQKENI. In DNA, the CDR3 is TGTGCCAGCCGGCGGGACAGAAATTCACCCCTCCACTTT. This encodes CASRRDRNSPLHF.

The chain carries TRBV13 and TRBJ1-1, with D unclear. Deletions cut 1 base from V and 4 bases from J, with 7 bases between. The CDR3 contains 13 residues. Germline V lookup: CDR1 PRHDT, CDR2 FYEKMQ (reference sequence). The CDR3 nucleotides are TGTGCCAGCAGCTTAGAGCGGAGCACTGAAGCTTTCTTT. Its protein product is CASSLERSTEAFF.

This clone was observed a single time. V usage is TRBV11-1 and J usage is TRBJ2-5; a weak D match, TRBD1 (6 bases). There are 11 residues in the CDR3. The V gene lost 11 bases and the J gene lost 5 bases, with 12 bases spanning the gap. Germline V gives CDR1 SGHAT, CDR2 FQDESV (reference sequence). CDR3 nucleotide sequence: TGTGCCGTTCTCCAGGGGGAGACCCAGTACTTC. Residues: CAVLQGETQYF.

This chain connects TRBV18 to TRBJ1-1; D is perhaps TRBD1 (5 bases). Germline V gene lookup returns CDR1 KGHSH and CDR2 LQKENI. V was trimmed by 3 bases and J by 3 bases, leaving 11 bases between them. The CDR3 runs 14 residues. CDR3 DNA: TGTGCCAGCTCACCCCGGGGGGGGGACACTGAAGCTTTCTTT. Protein product: CASSPRGGDTEAFF.

J is TRBJ2-3 and V is TRBV6-1; 10 positions match TRBD2. The germline CDR1 and CDR2 sequences are MNHNS and SASEGT. V lost 3 bases to trimming and J lost 0 bases; unmatched junction nucleotides: 6. This CDR3 contains 17 residues. CDR3 protein: CASSERIAGGSTDTQYF. In DNA form, the CDR3 reads TGTGCCAGCAGTGAGCGAATAGCGGGGGGTAGCACAGATACGCAGTATTTT.

The chain has TRBV2 and TRBJ2-6, with 8 nucleotides matching TRBD1. Germline trimming cut 2 bases from V and 3 bases from J; bases unmatched to any gene: 6. The CDR3 totals 17 residues. Germline values: CDR1 SNHLY, CDR2 FYNNEI. CDR3 sequence reads: CASSEQGARSGANVLTF. DNA of the CDR3: TGTGCCAGCAGTGAACAGGGGGCGCGTAGTGGGGCCAACGTCCTGACTTTC.

The chain combines TRBV7-9 with TRBJ2-5; D is uncertain. The CDR3 is 17 residues long. V was shortened by 1 base and J by 7 bases, with 22 bases between the two germline ends. Germline V gene lookup returns CDR1 SEHNR and CDR2 FQNEAQ (reference sequence). CDR3 nucleotides: TGTGCCAGCAGCTTAGTCCAGAGCAGCCTACCAAGAGGGACCCAGTACTTC. It codes for CASSLVQSSLPRGTQYF.

The rearrangement links TRBV30 to TRBJ1-1; unclear D gene. The V gene lost 3 bases and the J gene lost 0 bases, with 11 bases spanning the gap. This CDR3 contains 14 residues. Germline loops: CDR1 GTSNPN, CDR2 SVGIG (reference sequence). As DNA, the CDR3 is TGTGCCTGGAGCCGGCCCCGAATGAACACTGAAGCTTTCTTT. Protein product: CAWSRPRMNTEAFF.

The chain couples TRBV30 to TRBJ1-4, with 7 bases lining up with TRBD1. CDR3 length: 13 residues. CDR1 and CDR2 from the germline V gene are GTSNPN and SVGIG (reference sequence). V trimming: 4 bases; J trimming: 7 bases; junction bases outside the gene matches: 6. CDR3: CAWTDRDSEKLFF. The CDR3, as DNA: TGTGCCTGGACCGACCGGGACAGTGAAAAACTGTTTTTT.

The chain employs TRBV18 and TRBJ2-5; D gene ambiguous. Deletions cut 3 bases from V and 3 bases from J, with 8 bases between. The CDR3 has 13 amino acids. The germline CDR1 and CDR2 sequences are KGHSH and LQKENI. The CDR3 DNA reads TGTGCCAGCTCACCGGGTGAAAAAGAGACCCAGTACTTC. This gives the protein CASSPGEKETQYF.

The chain joins TRBV5-4 to TRBJ2-1, with 10 bases matching TRBD2. From germline, CDR1 is SGHNT and CDR2 YYREEE (reference sequence). CDR3 length: 17 amino acids. V gave up 6 bases and J gave up 0 bases; unmatched junction bases: 9. The CDR3 protein is CASTGGSGGSSYNEQFF. DNA for the CDR3: TGTGCCAGCACCGGGGGTAGCGGGGGGAGCTCCTACAATGAGCAGTTCTTC.

CDR3: CASSQGYEQYF. CDR3 nucleotide sequence: TGCGCCAGCTCTCAGGGATACGAGCAGTACTTC. V gene TRBV5-1 combines with J gene TRBJ2-7; tentative D call: TRBD1 (5 bases). Germline V gene data show CDR1 as SGHRS and CDR2 as YFSETQ. V dropped 7 bases and J dropped 4 bases, with 9 bases sitting between them. The CDR3 spans 11 residues.

This chain joins TRBV10-2 and TRBJ1-4; 8 positions agree with TRBD1. The length of the CDR3 is 14 residues. The J segment lost 5 bases and the V segment lost 10 bases, leaving 9 bases of the junction unmatched. Germline V CDR1 and CDR2: WSHSY, SAAADI. The CDR3 coding sequence is TGCGCCACCCTCAACAGGGGGGGGAATGAAAAACTGTTTTTT. Translating it yields CATLNRGGNEKLFF.

V and J are TRBV19 and TRBJ1-5, with 10 nucleotides matching TRBD1. Unmatched junction bases numbered 6, after V lost 6 bases and J lost 4 bases. Germline assignment: CDR1 LNHDA and CDR2 SQIVND (reference sequence). This CDR3 is 15 amino acids long. The CDR3 sequence: CASRKMDRGNQPQHF. CDR3 nucleotide sequence: TGTGCCAGTAGAAAAATGGACAGGGGGAATCAGCCCCAGCATTTT.

This clone has a single count. The genes are TRBV4-1 and TRBJ2-7; unclear D gene. The length of the CDR3 is 14 residues. The V gene's germline CDR1 is MGHRA and CDR2 YSYEKL. V shed 4 bases and J shed 2 bases, with 12 bases lying between them. In DNA, the CDR3 is TGCGCCAGCAGCCCTATAAGACGGGCCTACGAGCAGTACTTC. It specifies CASSPIRRAYEQYF.

The V call is TRBV23-1, the J call TRBJ2-7; D is unresolved. TRBV23-1 counts as an open reading frame of uncertain function. V was cut by 10 bases and J by 0 bases, with 25 bases left in between. The CDR3 consists of 17 residues. The CDR3 DNA reads TGCGCCACTTTTGATGGGCAGCTGTACTCAAGCTCCTACGAGCAGTACTTC. Amino acids: CATFDGQLYSSSYEQYF.

This chain joins TRBV7-6 and TRBJ1-3, with D possibly matching TRBD1 (5 bases). The CDR3 is 16 residues long. Trimming stripped 1 base from V and 2 bases from J, with 12 bases between. The germline gives CDR1 SGHVS, CDR2 FNYEAQ. The CDR3 sequence: CASSLVARATGNTIYF. CDR3 bases: TGTGCCAGCAGCTTAGTGGCCAGGGCTACTGGAAACACCATATATTTT.

The chain is built from TRBV5-4 and TRBJ1-2; 10 bases fit TRBD1. The CDR3 contains 14 residues. Losses at the gene ends were 3 bases for V and 6 bases for J; bases not matched to a gene: 5. Germline-derived CDR1 and CDR2 are SGHNT and YYREEE (reference sequence). This CDR3 reads CASSWWDRGNGYTF. The CDR3, as DNA: TGTGCCAGCAGCTGGTGGGACAGGGGAAATGGCTACACCTTC.

This chain uses TRBV19 with TRBJ1-4, with D maybe TRBD1 (6 bases). Trimming removed 2 bases from V and 5 bases from J, with 9 bases in between. Germline V gene sequence: CDR1 LNHDA, CDR2 SQIVND (reference sequence). The CDR3 is 14 residues long. The CDR3 DNA reads TGTGCCAGTAGTATAACCAGGGGAAATGAAAAACTGTTTTTT. Translating gives CASSITRGNEKLFF.

The sample holds a few counts of this clone. The chain links TRBV25-1 to TRBJ2-5, with TRBD2 matching over 8 bases. Per the germline V gene, CDR1 is MGHDK and CDR2 is SYGVNS. V lost 3 bases, J lost 1 base, and 7 bases stayed unmatched. This CDR3 has 16 amino acids. The CDR3 bases are TGTGCCAGCAGTGAGGGAAAACTAGCGGTCCAAGAGACCCAGTACTTC. This gives the protein CASSEGKLAVQETQYF. Full variable domain (rest looked up from reference TRBV25-1 and TRBJ2-5): EADIYQTPRYLVIGTGKKITLECSQTMGHDKMYWYQQDPGMELHLIHYSYGVNSTEKGDLSSESTVSRIRTEHFPLTLESARPSHTSQYLCASSEGKLAVQETQYFGPGTRLLVL.

This clone has only a few counts. This chain connects TRBV18 to TRBJ2-7; 10 bases are shared with TRBD1. Trimming at V came to 0 bases and at J to 5 bases, leaving 4 bases not matched to a gene. Germline V gene sequence: CDR1 KGHSH, CDR2 LQKENI. The CDR3 extends over 15 amino acids. CDR3 nucleotide sequence: TGTGCCAGCTCACCACCCGAGACAGGGGGCCACGAGCAGTACTTC. Its translation: CASSPPETGGHEQYF.

This clone was recorded only once. The rearrangement links TRBV4-1 to TRBJ1-1; D call uncertain. This CDR3 is built from 16 residues. From germline, CDR1 is MGHRA and CDR2 YSYEKL. Trimming removed 0 bases at V and 1 base at J, with 12 bases between. The CDR3 DNA follows: TGCGCCAGCAGCCAAGATAGGATAGCAAGGAACACTGAAGCTTTCTTT. This codes for CASSQDRIARNTEAFF.

J is TRBJ2-1 and V is TRBV9; D is unclear. This CDR3 is built from 13 residues. V was shortened by 0 bases and J by 8 bases, with 9 bases between the two germline ends. Per the germline V gene, CDR1 is SGDLS and CDR2 is YYNGEE. The CDR3 sequence: CASSVAPRDEQFF. The CDR3 DNA is TGTGCCAGCAGCGTAGCCCCGAGAGATGAGCAGTTCTTC.

V is TRBV2 and J is TRBJ1-1; no reliable D call. There are 16 residues in the CDR3. The V gene lost 5 bases and the J gene lost 1 base, with 17 bases spanning the gap. In germline, CDR1 is SNHLY, CDR2 FYNNEI. The CDR3 DNA sequence: TGTGCCAGCAGTCTAAGGACGGGCTCCCGGAACACTGAAGCTTTCTTT. Protein: CASSLRTGSRNTEAFF.

The chain recombines TRBV27 with TRBJ2-7; possible D gene TRBD1, 5 bases. Trimming pared 5 bases from V and 3 bases from J, leaving 14 bases between. Germline CDR1 reads MNHEY; CDR2 reads SMNVEV (reference sequence). This CDR3 is built from 14 residues. The CDR3 DNA follows: TGTGCCAGCAGTAGACCCAGGGATATCTACGAGCAGTACTTC. Protein sequence: CASSRPRDIYEQYF.

The J gene is TRBJ1-2, the V gene TRBV5-6; 7 bases align to TRBD1. In germline, CDR1 is SGHDT, CDR2 YYEEEE. The CDR3 has 13 amino acids. V trimming: 3 bases; J trimming: 8 bases; junction bases outside the gene matches: 7. CDR3 region: CASSSGQIKGYTF. The CDR3 DNA reads TGTGCCAGCAGCTCGGGACAGATAAAAGGCTACACCTTC.

This chain joins TRBV19 and TRBJ1-1; D gene uncertain. This CDR3 region has 13 residues. V was clipped by 4 bases and J by 0 bases, with 6 bases between them. The germline gives CDR1 LNHDA, CDR2 SQIVND (reference sequence). CDR3 amino acids: CASSRELNTEAFF. The CDR3 DNA follows: TGTGCCAGTAGTAGGGAACTGAACACTGAAGCTTTCTTT.

The CDR3 DNA follows: TGTGCCAGCAGCTCAAAAGAGACCCAGTACTTC. This codes for CASSSKETQYF. V is TRBV9 and J is TRBJ2-5, with D unclear. The germline V gene encodes CDR1 SGDLS and CDR2 YYNGEE. The V and J ends lost 4 bases and 3 bases respectively, with 4 bases between them. The CDR3 extends over 11 amino acids.